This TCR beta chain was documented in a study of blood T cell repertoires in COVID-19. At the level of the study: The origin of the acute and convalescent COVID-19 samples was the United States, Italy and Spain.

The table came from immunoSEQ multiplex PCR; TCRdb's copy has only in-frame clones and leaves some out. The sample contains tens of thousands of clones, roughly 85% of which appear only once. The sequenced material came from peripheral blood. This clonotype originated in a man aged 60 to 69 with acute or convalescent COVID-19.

CDR3 sequence (DNA): TGTGCCAGCAGCACCGGACTAGCGGGGTACAATGAGCAGTTCTTC. Translated, it gives CASSTGLAGYNEQFF. This chain connects TRBV5-4 to TRBJ2-1; 12 positions agree with TRBD2. The CDR3 spans 15 residues. V was clipped by 4 bases and J by 4 bases; unmatched bases: 3. Germline-derived CDR1 and CDR2 are SGHNT and YYREEE (reference sequence).